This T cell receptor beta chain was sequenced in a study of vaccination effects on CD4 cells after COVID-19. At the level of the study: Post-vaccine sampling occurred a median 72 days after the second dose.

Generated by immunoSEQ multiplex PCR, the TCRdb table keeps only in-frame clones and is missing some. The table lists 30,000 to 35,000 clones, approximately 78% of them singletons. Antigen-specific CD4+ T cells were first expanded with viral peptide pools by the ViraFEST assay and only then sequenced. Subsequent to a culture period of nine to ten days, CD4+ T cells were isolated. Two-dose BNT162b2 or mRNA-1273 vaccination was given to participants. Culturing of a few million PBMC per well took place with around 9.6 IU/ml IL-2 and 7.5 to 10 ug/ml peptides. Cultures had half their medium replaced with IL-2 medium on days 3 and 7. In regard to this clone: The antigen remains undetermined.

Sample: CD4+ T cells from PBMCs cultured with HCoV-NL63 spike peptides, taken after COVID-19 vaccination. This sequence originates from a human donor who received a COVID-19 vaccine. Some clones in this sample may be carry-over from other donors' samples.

The CDR3: CASSQEPSGRAYF. The CDR3 DNA sequence: TGTGCCAGCAGCCAAGAACCAAGCGGGAGGGCGTACTTC. The chain recombines TRBV3-1 (or the pseudogene TRBV3-2) with TRBJ2-4; 10 bases map to TRBD2. J lost 15 bases, V lost 0 bases, and 5 bases had no gene match. The CDR3 loop spans 13 amino acids. Germline loops: CDR1 LGHDT, CDR2 YNNKEL (reference sequence).